This T cell receptor beta chain was retrieved from a study of beta chain features in type 1 diabetes. Study-wide results and limits: Cells expressing TCR highly could be over-represented by cDNA sequencing. Naive, central memory and regulatory TCRB repertoires appeared more similar among patients than healthy donors. Type 1 diabetes patients showed a moderate but significant shortening of TCRB CDR3s in all four CD4+ subsets.

In the case of this clone: The antigen is undetermined.

All sorted populations exceeded 98% purity. The CDR3 is 13 amino acids. V lost 5 bases and J 6 bases, leaving 10 bases between the germline ends. Germline assignment: CDR1 SGHAT and CDR2 FQNNGV. The study reverse transcribed the entire isolated RNA, so it sequenced expressed TCRB transcripts. Method: immunoSEQ multiplex PCR; TCRdb's copy keeps in-frame clones and lacks some. The table includes 140,000 or so clones, nearly 9.5% detected once. V gene TRBV11-2 combines with J gene TRBJ2-2; D is possibly TRBD2 (5 bases). The sequence derives from a man between 18 and 35 years old in good health. Sequencing was done on a sample of central memory CD4+ T cells from blood. The CDR3 region is CASSRGSSGELFF. The CDR3, as DNA: TGTGCCAGCAGCCGAGGGTCATCCGGGGAGCTGTTTTTT.